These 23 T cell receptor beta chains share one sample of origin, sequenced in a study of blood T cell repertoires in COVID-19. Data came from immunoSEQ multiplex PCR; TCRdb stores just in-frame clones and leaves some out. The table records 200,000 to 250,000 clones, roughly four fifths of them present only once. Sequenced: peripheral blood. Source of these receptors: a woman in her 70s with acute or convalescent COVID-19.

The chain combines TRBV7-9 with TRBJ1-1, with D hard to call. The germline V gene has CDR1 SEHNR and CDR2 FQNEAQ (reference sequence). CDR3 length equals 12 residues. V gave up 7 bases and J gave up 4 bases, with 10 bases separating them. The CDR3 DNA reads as TGTGCCAGCACCACTTCGGTCACTGAAGCTTTCTTT. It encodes CASTTSVTEAFF. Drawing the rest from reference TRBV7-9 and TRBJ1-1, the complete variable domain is DTGVSQNPRHKITKRGQNVTFRCDPISEHNRLYWYRQTLGQGPEFLTYFQNEAQLEKSRLLSDRFSAERPKGSFSTLEIQRTEQGDSAMYLCASTTSVTEAFFGQGTRLTVV.

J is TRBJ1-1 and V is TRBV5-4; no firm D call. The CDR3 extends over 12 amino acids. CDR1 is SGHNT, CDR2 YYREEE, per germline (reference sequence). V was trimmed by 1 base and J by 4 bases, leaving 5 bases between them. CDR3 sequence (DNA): TGTGCCAGCAGCTTGCTAGCCACTGAAGCTTTCTTT. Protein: CASSLLATEAFF.

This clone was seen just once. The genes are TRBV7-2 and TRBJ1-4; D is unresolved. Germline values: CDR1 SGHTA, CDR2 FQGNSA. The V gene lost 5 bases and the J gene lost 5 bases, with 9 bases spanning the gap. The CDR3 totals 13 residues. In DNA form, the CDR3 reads TGTGCCAGCAGCCCCCTCCCGAATGAAAAACTGTTTTTT. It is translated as CASSPLPNEKLFF.

CDR3 in amino acids: CASSQENHRRGYTF. The CDR3, as DNA: TGTGCCAGCAGCCAAGAGAATCATCGGAGGGGCTACACCTTC. This chain joins TRBV3-1 (or the pseudogene TRBV3-2) and TRBJ1-2; D remains unclear. Per germline, CDR1 LGHDT and CDR2 YNNKEL (reference sequence). Trimming took off 0 bases at V and 8 bases at J, with 13 bases between the two ends. The CDR3 is 14 amino acids.

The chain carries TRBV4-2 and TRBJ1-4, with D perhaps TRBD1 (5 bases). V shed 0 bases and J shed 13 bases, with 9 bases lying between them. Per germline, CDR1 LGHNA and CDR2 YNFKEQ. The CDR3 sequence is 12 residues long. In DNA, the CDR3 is TGTGCCAGCAGCCAAGAGGAGGGGAGACTGTTTTTT. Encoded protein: CASSQEEGRLFF.

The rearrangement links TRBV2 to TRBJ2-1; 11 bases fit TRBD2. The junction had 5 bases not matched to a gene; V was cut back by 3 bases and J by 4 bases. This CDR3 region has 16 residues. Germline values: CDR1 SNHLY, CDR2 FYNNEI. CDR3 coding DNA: TGTGCCAGCAGTGAGGCTAGCGGGGGGTCTTACAATGAGCAGTTCTTC. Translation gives CASSEASGGSYNEQFF.

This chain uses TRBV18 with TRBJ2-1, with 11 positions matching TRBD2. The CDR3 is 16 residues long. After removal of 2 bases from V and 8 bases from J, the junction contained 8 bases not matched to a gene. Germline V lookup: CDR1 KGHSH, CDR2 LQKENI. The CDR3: CASSPFSGGAADEQFF. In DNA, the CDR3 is TGTGCCAGCTCACCATTTAGCGGGGGGGCCGCAGATGAGCAGTTCTTC.

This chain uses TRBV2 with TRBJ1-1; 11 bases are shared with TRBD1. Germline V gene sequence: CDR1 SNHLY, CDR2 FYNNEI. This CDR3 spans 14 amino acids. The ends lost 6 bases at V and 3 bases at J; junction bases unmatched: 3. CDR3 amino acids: CASSRTGGDTEAFF. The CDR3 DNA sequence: TGTGCCAGCAGCCGGACAGGGGGCGACACTGAAGCTTTCTTT.

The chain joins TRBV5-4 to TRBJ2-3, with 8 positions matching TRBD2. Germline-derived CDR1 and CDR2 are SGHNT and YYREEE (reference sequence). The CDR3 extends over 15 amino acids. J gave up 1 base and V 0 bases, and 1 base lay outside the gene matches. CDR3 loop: CASSLATSGTDTQYF. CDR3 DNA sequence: TGTGCCAGCAGCTTGGCGACTAGCGGCACAGATACGCAGTATTTT.

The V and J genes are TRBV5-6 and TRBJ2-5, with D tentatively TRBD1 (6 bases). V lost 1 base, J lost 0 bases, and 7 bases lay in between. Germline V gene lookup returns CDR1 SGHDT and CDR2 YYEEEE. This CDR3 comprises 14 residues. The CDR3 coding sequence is TGTGCCAGCAGCTTGAGGGGGTACCAAGAGACCCAGTACTTC. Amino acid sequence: CASSLRGYQETQYF. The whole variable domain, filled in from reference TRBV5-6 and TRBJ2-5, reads DAGVTQSPTHLIKTRGQQVTLRCSPKSGHDTVSWYQQALGQGPQFIFQYYEEEERQRGNFPDRFSGHQFPNYSSELNVNALLLGDSALYLCASSLRGYQETQYFGPGTRLLVL.

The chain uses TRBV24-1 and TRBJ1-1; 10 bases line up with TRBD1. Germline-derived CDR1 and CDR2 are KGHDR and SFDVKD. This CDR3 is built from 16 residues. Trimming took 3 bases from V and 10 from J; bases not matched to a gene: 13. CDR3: CATSDMTGGFSNGAFF. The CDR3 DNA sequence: TGTGCCACCAGTGATATGACAGGGGGCTTCAGTAATGGAGCTTTCTTT.

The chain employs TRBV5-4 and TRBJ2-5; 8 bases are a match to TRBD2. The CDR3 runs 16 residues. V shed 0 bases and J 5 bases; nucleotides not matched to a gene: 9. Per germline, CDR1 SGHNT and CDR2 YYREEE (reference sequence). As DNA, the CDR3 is TGTGCCAGCAGCTTGGGCTATAGCGGGGATGGGGAGACCCAGTACTTC. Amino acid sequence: CASSLGYSGDGETQYF. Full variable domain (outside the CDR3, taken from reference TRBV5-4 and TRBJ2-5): ETGVTQSPTHLIKTRGQQVTLRCSSQSGHNTVSWYQQALGQGPQFIFQYYREEENGRGNFPPRFSGLQFPNYSSELNVNALELDDSALYLCASSLGYSGDGETQYFGPGTRLLVL.

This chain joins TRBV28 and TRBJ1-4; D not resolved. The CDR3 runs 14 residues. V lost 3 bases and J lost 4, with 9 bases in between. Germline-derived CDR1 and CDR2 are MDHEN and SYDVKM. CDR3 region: CASSFWQDNEKLFF. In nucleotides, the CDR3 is TGTGCCAGCAGTTTTTGGCAGGATAATGAAAAACTGTTTTTT.

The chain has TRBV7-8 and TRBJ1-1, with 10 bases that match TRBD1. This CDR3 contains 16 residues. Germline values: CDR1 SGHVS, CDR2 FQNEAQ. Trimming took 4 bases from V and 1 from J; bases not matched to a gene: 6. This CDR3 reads CASSSRDRGSNTEAFF. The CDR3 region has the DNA TGTGCCAGCAGCTCCCGGGACAGGGGATCGAACACTGAAGCTTTCTTT. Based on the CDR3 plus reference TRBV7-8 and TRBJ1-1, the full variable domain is GAGVSQSPRYKVAKRGQDVALRCDPISGHVSLFWYQQALGQGPEFLTYFQNEAQLDKSGLPSDRFFAERPEGSVSTLKIQRTQQEDSAVYLCASSSRDRGSNTEAFFGQGTRLTVV.

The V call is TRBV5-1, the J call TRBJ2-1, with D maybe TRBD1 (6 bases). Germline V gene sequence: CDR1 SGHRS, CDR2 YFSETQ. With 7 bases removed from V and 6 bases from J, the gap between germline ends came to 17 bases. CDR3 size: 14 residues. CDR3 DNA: TGCGCCAGCCGCCCTACTGGGGGCGTCAATGAGCAGTTCTTC. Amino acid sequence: CASRPTGGVNEQFF.

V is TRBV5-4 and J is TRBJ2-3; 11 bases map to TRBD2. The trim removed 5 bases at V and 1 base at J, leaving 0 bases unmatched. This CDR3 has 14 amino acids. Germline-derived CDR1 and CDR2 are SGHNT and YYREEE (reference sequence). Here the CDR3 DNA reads TGTGCCAGCAGACTAGCGGGGGGCACAGATACGCAGTATTTT. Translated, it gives CASRLAGGTDTQYF. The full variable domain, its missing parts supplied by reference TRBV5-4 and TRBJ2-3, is ETGVTQSPTHLIKTRGQQVTLRCSSQSGHNTVSWYQQALGQGPQFIFQYYREEENGRGNFPPRFSGLQFPNYSSELNVNALELDDSALYLCASRLAGGTDTQYFGPGTRLTVL.

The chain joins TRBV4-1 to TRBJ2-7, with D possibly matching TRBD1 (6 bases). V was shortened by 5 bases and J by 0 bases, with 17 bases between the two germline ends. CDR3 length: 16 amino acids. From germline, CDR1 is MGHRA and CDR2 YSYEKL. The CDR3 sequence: CASSTSQARGSYEQYF. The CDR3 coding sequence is TGCGCCAGCAGCACCTCTCAGGCCAGGGGCTCCTACGAGCAGTACTTC.

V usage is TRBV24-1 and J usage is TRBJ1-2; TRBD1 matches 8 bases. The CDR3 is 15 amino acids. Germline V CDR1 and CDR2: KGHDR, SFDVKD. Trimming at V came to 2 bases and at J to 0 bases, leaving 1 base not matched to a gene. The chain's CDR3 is CATSDSTGANYGYTF. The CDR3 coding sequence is TGTGCCACCAGTGATTCGACAGGGGCTAACTATGGCTACACCTTC.

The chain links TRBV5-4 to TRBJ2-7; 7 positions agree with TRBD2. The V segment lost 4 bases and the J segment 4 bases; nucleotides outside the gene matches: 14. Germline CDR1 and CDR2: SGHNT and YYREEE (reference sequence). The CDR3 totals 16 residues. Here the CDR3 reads CASSPLGGKARYEQYF. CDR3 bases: TGTGCCAGCAGCCCGCTGGGGGGGAAAGCAAGATACGAGCAGTACTTC. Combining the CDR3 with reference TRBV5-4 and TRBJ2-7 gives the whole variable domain ETGVTQSPTHLIKTRGQQVTLRCSSQSGHNTVSWYQQALGQGPQFIFQYYREEENGRGNFPPRFSGLQFPNYSSELNVNALELDDSALYLCASSPLGGKARYEQYFGPGTRLTVT.

The CDR3 region is CASSSTGEYSPLHF. In nucleotides, the CDR3 is TGTGCCAGCAGTTCGACAGGGGAGTATTCACCCCTCCACTTT. The V and J genes are TRBV6-6 and TRBJ1-6; 8 bases agree with TRBD1. This CDR3 contains 14 residues. CDR1 MNHNY and CDR2 SVGAGI come from the germline V gene (reference sequence). The V segment lost 4 bases and the J segment 8 bases; nucleotides outside the gene matches: 4.

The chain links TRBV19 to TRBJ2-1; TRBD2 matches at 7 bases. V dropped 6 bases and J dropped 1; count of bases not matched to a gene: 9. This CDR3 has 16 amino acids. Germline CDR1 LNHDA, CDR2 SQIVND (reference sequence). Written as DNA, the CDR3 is TGTGCCAGTAGCCGATCAAGCGGGGCATCCTACAATGAGCAGTTCTTC. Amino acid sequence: CASSRSSGASYNEQFF.

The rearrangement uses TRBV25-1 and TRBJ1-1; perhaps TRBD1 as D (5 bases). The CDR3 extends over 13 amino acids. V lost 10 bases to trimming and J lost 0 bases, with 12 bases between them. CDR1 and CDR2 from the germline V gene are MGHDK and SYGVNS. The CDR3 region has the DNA TGTGCCACCATTGGACATATGAACACTGAAGCTTTCTTT. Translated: CATIGHMNTEAFF. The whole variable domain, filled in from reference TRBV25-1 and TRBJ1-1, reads EADIYQTPRYLVIGTGKKITLECSQTMGHDKMYWYQQDPGMELHLIHYSYGVNSTEKGDLSSESTVSRIRTEHFPLTLESARPSHTSQYLCATIGHMNTEAFFGQGTRLTVV.

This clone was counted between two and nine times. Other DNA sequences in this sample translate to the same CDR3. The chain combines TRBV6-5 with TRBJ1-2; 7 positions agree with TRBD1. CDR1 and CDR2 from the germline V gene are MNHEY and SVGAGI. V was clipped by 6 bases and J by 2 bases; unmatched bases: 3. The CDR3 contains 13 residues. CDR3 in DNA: TGTGCCAGCAGGCCGACAGGGAACTATGGCTACACCTTC. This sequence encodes CASRPTGNYGYTF.